One T cell receptor beta chain is described in this entry. Its specificity is not known. CDR1 and CDR2 from the germline V gene are SGHVS and FNYEAQ. The ends lost 1 base at V and 3 bases at J; junction bases unmatched: 6. The CDR3 runs 15 residues. A single record per CDR3 protein comes from TCRdb applying MiXCR to the reads. The sample carries approximately 110,000 distinct CDR3 sequences, around 32% recorded once. The data were taken from a study of T cell repertoires in cytomegalovirus infection. Background on the study: In public TCR beta signatures, there were indications of both CMV infection and matching HLA type.

The sequence came from a human donor in good health (CMV status not recorded). Some clones in this sample may be carry-over from other donors' samples. The material sequenced was CD8+ T cells from cultured PBMCs, taken from culture after CMV antigen stimulation. The chain has TRBV7-6 and TRBJ2-7; the match to TRBD2 covers 7 bases. This CDR3 is CASSLVSAGVYEQYF. The CDR3, as DNA: TGTGCCAGCAGCTTAGTCTCCGCGGGGGTCTACGAGCAGTACTTC.